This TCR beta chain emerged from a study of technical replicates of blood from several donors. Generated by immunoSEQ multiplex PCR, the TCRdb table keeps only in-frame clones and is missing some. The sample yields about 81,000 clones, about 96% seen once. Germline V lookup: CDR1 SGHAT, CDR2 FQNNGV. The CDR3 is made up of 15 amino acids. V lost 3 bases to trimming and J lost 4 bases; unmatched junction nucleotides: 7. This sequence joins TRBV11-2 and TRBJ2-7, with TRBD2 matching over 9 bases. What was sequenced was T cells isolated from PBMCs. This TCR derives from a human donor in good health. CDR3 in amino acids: CASSFRSGSFYEQYF. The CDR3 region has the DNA TGTGCCAGCAGCTTTCGTAGCGGGAGTTTTTACGAGCAGTACTTC. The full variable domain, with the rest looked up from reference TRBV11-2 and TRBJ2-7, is EAGVAQSPRYKIIEKRQSVAFWCNPISGHATLYWYQQILGQGPKLLIQFQNNGVVDDSQLPKDRFSAERLKGVDSTLKIQPAKLEDSAVYLCASSFRSGSFYEQYFGPGTRLTVT.